This TCR beta chain is drawn from a study of T-cell reconstitution after alpha-beta-depleted transplantation in children (dated by TCRdb to the mid-2010s). Broadly, across the study: The study quantitatively tracked T-cell immune reconstitution after TCRalphabeta/CD19-depleted allogeneic hematopoietic cell transplantation in children using TCR repertoire profiling.

CDR1 DFQATT and CDR2 SNEGSKA are derived from the germline V gene (reference sequence). The CDR3 measures 12 amino acids from cysteine to phenylalanine. The sequence is cut down to CDR3 DNA, 36 bases in frame from base 1. V lost 4 bases and J lost 0 bases, and the count of bases not matched to a germline gene is 0. Paper-wide results and their limitations: The high TCRbeta diversity at day 60 in some patients was ascribed to recipient T cells and intrathymic progenitors that had survived conditioning. Apparently early alphabetaT-cell count recovery about two months after transplant reportedly relied on only several hundred rapidly expanded clones derived from non-depleted graft cells. Over the following months the frequencies of hyperexpanded clones went down, and after one year T-cell counts and TCRbeta diversity were mostly credited to newly produced T cells.

In light of the paper, this sample's treatment or condition label describes: allogeneic hematopoietic cell transplantation with graft depleted of TCRalphabeta T cells and CD19 B cells. The transplant recipients were children given TCRalphabeta/CD19-depleted allogeneic hematopoietic cell grafts. This clonotype was counted between two and nine times. It lacks a known antigen. No much larger clone is present one base from it, and per-base qualities are unavailable. Library preparation was by PCR. Sequencing was carried out with an Illumina HiSeq 2500. TCR library preparation used molecular barcoding, with unique molecular identifiers applied to normalize quantification of the TCRbeta repertoire. TCRdb handled the public reads itself, with Q25 trimming in fastp and clone calling in MiXCR, and kept productive beta chains. When rows share a CDR3 protein, they turn into one entry using the most common DNA and genes. The sample includes hundreds of thousands of distinct CDR3 sequences, with 13% observed a single time. Approximately 2% of the sample is held by the ten biggest clonotypes.

This clonotype was sampled from a male patient younger than 18 who had a stem cell transplant for acute myeloid leukemia, so the T cells may come from the graft donor. Sample: PBMCs, mostly from graft donor cells, taken 360 days after TCRalphabeta/CD19-depleted stem cell transplant. Recombination joined TRBV20-1 with TRBJ2-7; 7 central nucleotides agree with TRBD1. The CDR3 corresponds to CSATGGSYEQYF. At the DNA level, the sequence is TGCAGTGCTACAGGGGGCTCCTACGAGCAGTACTTC.